This is a list of T cell receptor beta chains from one sample in a study of shared clonotypes between healthy human individuals. Profiling relied on immunoSEQ multiplex PCR, and the TCRdb table lists in-frame clones only, not all of them. The table shows approximately 2.3 million clones, with 85% to 95% occurring only once. Sequenced sample: naive CD4+ T cells from PBMCs. Receptors were obtained from a man between 18 and 29 years old in good health. Some clones in this sample may be carry-over from other donors' samples. Each CDR3 is given with its conserved first and last residue. Fields, in order: V gene, D gene, J gene, clone size, CDR3 protein, CDR3 DNA. A D gene is named only where the DNA matches it firmly. Size is omitted from some rows. Given values are once, few, many or a class for expanded clones.

TRBV19	TRBD2	TRBJ2-7	-	CASSILERGTDEQYF	TGTGCCAGTAGTATCCTTGAGCGGGGAACCGACGAGCAGTACTTC
TRBV9	-	TRBJ2-5	-	CASSGDPLMAQYF	TGTGCCAGCAGCGGGGACCCCCTTATGGCCCAGTACTTC
TRBV18	TRBD2	TRBJ2-3	-	CASSPGLAGPAPLTDTQYF	TGTGCCAGCTCACCGGGACTAGCGGGCCCGGCCCCTCTCACAGATACGCAGTATTTT
TRBV29-1	-	TRBJ2-7	-	CSVGQTSYEQYF	TGCAGCGTCGGACAGACGTCCTACGAGCAGTACTTC
TRBV9	-	TRBJ1-2	-	CASSVSSGGPPYGYTF	TGTGCCAGCAGCGTTTCTTCGGGCGGGCCTCCCTATGGCTACACCTTC
TRBV7-9	TRBD2	TRBJ2-2	few	CASSSYSGRGTGELFF	TGTGCCAGCAGCTCTTATAGCGGGAGAGGTACCGGGGAGCTGTTTTTT
TRBV29-1	-	TRBJ1-3	-	CSVVHGSGNTIYF	TGCAGCGTTGTTCATGGCTCTGGAAACACCATATATTTT
TRBV5-1	TRBD1	TRBJ2-2	-	CASLRDRGRRELFF	TGCGCCAGCCTCCGGGACAGGGGGCGACGGGAGCTGTTTTTT
TRBV7-3	TRBD1	TRBJ2-1	-	CASSLGTGDYNEQFF	TGTGCCAGCAGCTTAGGGACAGGGGACTACAATGAGCAGTTCTTC
TRBV28	TRBD1	TRBJ1-2	-	CAGRTGYYGYTF	TGTGCCGGAAGGACAGGGTATTATGGCTACACCTTC
TRBV28	-	TRBJ1-5	-	CASSLTGAQHF	TGTGCCAGCAGTTTGACAGGCGCCCAGCATTTT
TRBV7-2	-	TRBJ2-5	-	CASTLMGGQETQYF	TGTGCCAGCACCCTTATGGGGGGCCAAGAGACCCAGTACTTC
TRBV27	-	TRBJ2-2	-	CASSLGARRGGELFF	TGTGCCAGCAGTTTAGGGGCGAGGAGAGGCGGGGAGCTGTTTTTT
TRBV2	TRBD2	TRBJ2-3	-	CASSDVASGLIRAPDTQYF	TGTGCCAGCAGTGATGTGGCTAGCGGGCTAATAAGGGCCCCAGATACGCAGTATTTT
TRBV4-3	TRBD1	TRBJ1-2	-	CASSERTGDYYTF	TGCGCCAGCAGCGAAAGGACAGGGGACTACTACACCTTC
TRBV11-3	-	TRBJ2-7	once	CASSLGTRSYEQYF	TGTGCCAGCAGCTTGGGGACACGCTCCTACGAGCAGTACTTC
TRBV28	-	TRBJ2-3	-	CASSASYPTSTDTQYF	TGTGCCAGCAGTGCCTCTTACCCGACCAGCACAGATACGCAGTATTTT
TRBV28	TRBD1	TRBJ1-3	-	CATGQDLISSGNTIYF	TGTGCCACCGGACAGGACCTAATAAGCTCTGGAAACACCATATATTTT
TRBV20-1	-	TRBJ2-2	-	CSVAKGELFF	TGCAGTGTGGCGAAGGGGGAGCTGTTTTTT
TRBV5-1	-	TRBJ2-1	-	CASSFPLGSSYNEQFF	TGCGCCAGCAGCTTCCCACTAGGGAGCTCCTACAATGAGCAGTTCTTC
TRBV2	-	TRBJ1-1	-	CASSVQGNTEAFF	TGTGCCAGCAGTGTACAGGGGAACACTGAAGCTTTCTTT
TRBV7-3	-	TRBJ1-1	-	CASSFTANTEAFF	TGTGCCAGCAGCTTTACAGCAAACACTGAAGCTTTCTTT
TRBV2	TRBD2	TRBJ2-3	-	CASSETSGSPGTQYF	TGTGCCAGCAGTGAGACTAGCGGGAGCCCCGGTACGCAGTATTTT
TRBV19	-	TRBJ1-5	-	CASTPVWGRKQPQHF	TGTGCCAGTACGCCGGTGTGGGGCAGGAAACAGCCCCAGCATTTT
TRBV9	-	TRBJ2-2	-	CASSVEEWTGELFF	TGTGCCAGCAGCGTAGAGGAATGGACCGGGGAGCTGTTTTTT
TRBV6-5	TRBD2	TRBJ2-5	once	CASRRAGSAGTQYF	TGTGCCAGCCGGAGAGCGGGGTCAGCCGGGACCCAGTACTTC
TRBV28	-	TRBJ1-4	-	CASSFGYGKNEKLFF	TGTGCCAGCAGTTTCGGATATGGGAAGAATGAAAAACTGTTTTTT
TRBV20-1	-	TRBJ2-1	-	CSASGSGEQFF	TGCAGTGCTAGCGGGAGTGGTGAGCAGTTCTTC
TRBV30	TRBD2	TRBJ2-5	-	CAWGGLAETQYF	TGTGCCTGGGGGGGACTAGCGGAGACCCAGTACTTC
TRBV29-1	TRBD2	TRBJ2-1	-	CSVRLAGNYEQFF	TGCAGCGTTCGACTAGCTGGTAACTATGAGCAGTTCTTC
TRBV7-2	TRBD2	TRBJ2-7	-	CASSLDPLAGTLGEQYF	TGTGCCAGCAGCTTAGACCCCTTAGCGGGGACACTAGGGGAGCAGTACTTC
TRBV5-1	TRBD2	TRBJ2-1	-	CASSPLAGELYEQFF	TGCGCCAGCAGCCCCCTAGCGGGAGAACTCTATGAGCAGTTCTTC
TRBV7-9	-	TRBJ1-1	-	CASSRDGGGTEAFF	TGTGCCAGCAGCCGGGACGGGGGAGGCACTGAAGCTTTCTTT
TRBV5-1	TRBD1	TRBJ1-1	-	CASSSPDRGGMNTEAFF	TGCGCCAGCAGCTCACCTGACAGGGGAGGCATGAACACTGAAGCTTTCTTT
TRBV10-1	TRBD2	TRBJ2-1	-	CASSEGLATYNEQFF	TGCGCCAGCAGTGAAGGACTAGCCACCTACAATGAGCAGTTCTTC
TRBV5-1	-	TRBJ1-5	-	CASSQDSSNQPQHF	TGCGCCAGCAGCCAGGACAGTAGCAATCAGCCCCAGCATTTT
TRBV10-3	TRBD2	TRBJ2-1	-	CAISAQLAGDNNEQFF	TGTGCCATCAGTGCGCAACTAGCGGGAGACAACAATGAGCAGTTCTTC
TRBV7-2	-	TRBJ1-1	-	CASSLREQTEAFF	TGTGCCAGCAGCTTACGGGAACAGACTGAAGCTTTCTTT
TRBV15	-	TRBJ2-3	-	CATSRVSGPSTDTQYF	TGTGCCACCAGCAGAGTATCGGGACCCTCCACAGATACGCAGTATTTT
TRBV5-1	-	TRBJ2-7	-	CASSPGPSEQYF	TGCGCCAGCAGCCCGGGCCCCAGCGAGCAGTACTTC
TRBV11-3	TRBD2	TRBJ2-1	-	CASSLTGGSYNEQFF	TGTGCCAGCAGCTTGACGGGAGGCTCCTACAATGAGCAGTTCTTC
TRBV7-8	-	TRBJ1-5	-	CASSLVGGLGQPQHF	TGTGCCAGCAGCTTAGTGGGGGGGTTAGGGCAGCCCCAGCATTTT
TRBV2	-	TRBJ1-2	-	CASSMGRNNYGYTF	TGTGCCAGCAGCATGGGACGGAATAACTATGGCTACACCTTC
TRBV6-5	-	TRBJ2-5	-	CASSLSGAETQYF	TGTGCCAGCAGTTTGTCGGGAGCGGAGACCCAGTACTTC
TRBV9	-	TRBJ1-2	once	CASGSGFNYGYTF	TGTGCCAGCGGTTCAGGGTTTAACTATGGCTACACCTTC
TRBV28	TRBD2	TRBJ2-1	-	CASSFAGRAFNEQFF	TGTGCCAGCAGTTTTGCCGGGAGGGCCTTCAATGAGCAGTTCTTC
TRBV5-1	-	TRBJ2-5	-	CASSSSPQETQYF	TGCGCCAGCAGCTCTTCCCCACAAGAGACCCAGTACTTC
TRBV14	-	TRBJ2-7	-	CARGTAGRPYEQYF	TGTGCCAGGGGGACGGCAGGGCGCCCCTACGAGCAGTACTTC
TRBV28	-	TRBJ2-5	-	CASSPIQETQYF	TGTGCCAGCAGTCCCATCCAGGAGACCCAGTACTTC
TRBV5-4	-	TRBJ2-7	-	CASSLGRAYEQYF	TGTGCCAGCAGCTTGGGGAGGGCCTACGAGCAGTACTTC
TRBV5-4	TRBD1	TRBJ1-2	-	CASSSSGTGDRGYTF	TGTGCCAGCAGCAGTTCCGGGACAGGGGATAGGGGCTACACCTTC
TRBV2	TRBD1	TRBJ2-1	-	CASSATGTESEQFF	TGTGCCAGCAGTGCCACCGGGACAGAGAGTGAGCAGTTCTTC
TRBV7-6	-	TRBJ2-7	-	CASSLADEQYF	TGTGCCAGCAGCTTAGCGGACGAGCAGTACTTC
TRBV5-1	-	TRBJ1-1	few	CASSLVSGYAEAFF	TGCGCCAGCAGCCTGGTGTCAGGGTACGCGGAAGCTTTCTTT
TRBV7-9	TRBD1	TRBJ2-7	-	CASSRWGTGPYEQYF	TGTGCCAGCAGTCGATGGGGGACAGGGCCCTACGAGCAGTACTTC
TRBV7-3	-	TRBJ2-1	-	CASSTLIEIRVSNEQFF	TGTGCCAGCAGCACGCTAATAGAGATTCGAGTCTCCAATGAGCAGTTCTTC